This TCR beta chain originates from a study of T-cell memory formation after mild COVID-19. General study points: Contracting CD4+ clones were located mainly in CM and EM, and CD8+ clones in EMRA.

The CDR3 loop spans 14 amino acids. CDR1 and CDR2 (germline): DFQATT, SNEGSKA (reference sequence). V shed 7 bases and J shed 2 bases, with 17 bases lying between them. Researchers used 5'RACE with constant-segment primers to make TCR alpha and TCR beta cDNA libraries that carry sample barcodes and UMIs. MiXCR, run by TCRdb on the 5' RACE reads, gives a single entry per CDR3 protein. The sample contains roughly 180,000 distinct CDR3 sequences, 18% of which appear only once. Turning to this clonotype: Its target is unknown.

The clonotype comes from a man in his late teens or twenties who had mild COVID-19 (a few samples of this study predate the infection). Cell type and time point are not known. The V and J genes are TRBV20-1 and TRBJ1-1, with a weak D call TRBD1 (5 bases). Material for sequencing was PBMCs or a T cell subset sorted from them (not recorded which). Written as DNA, the CDR3 is TGCAGTGTACGGGGGTCACGGGTCAACACTGAAGCTTTCTTT. It yields the protein CSVRGSRVNTEAFF.